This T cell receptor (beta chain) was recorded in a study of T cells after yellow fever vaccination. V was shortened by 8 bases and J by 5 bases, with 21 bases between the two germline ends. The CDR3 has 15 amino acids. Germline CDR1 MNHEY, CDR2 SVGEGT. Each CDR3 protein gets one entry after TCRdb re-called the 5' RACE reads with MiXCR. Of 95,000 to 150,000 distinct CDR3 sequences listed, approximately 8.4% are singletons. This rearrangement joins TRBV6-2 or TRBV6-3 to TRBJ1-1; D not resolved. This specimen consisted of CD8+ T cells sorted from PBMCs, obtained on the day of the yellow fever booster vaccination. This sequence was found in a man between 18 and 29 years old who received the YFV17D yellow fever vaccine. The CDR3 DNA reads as TGTGCCAGCGACGCGGCCGACCGATTTACAACTGAAGCTTTCTTT. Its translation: CASDAADRFTTEAFF.